The clone carrying this T cell receptor beta chain was seen many times. The germline V gene has CDR1 MNHNY and CDR2 SVGAGI (reference sequence). The ends lost 5 bases at V and 0 bases at J; junction bases unmatched: 15. This CDR3 is built from 19 residues. The data derive from a study of spatial heterogeneity in lung cancer. Noted time point: sample taken at primary tumor resection. Whole RNA came from tumor, nontumor lung or frozen PBMC and was sequenced without being sorted. TCRdb reprocessed the 5' RACE reads via MiXCR and lists one record per CDR3 protein. The sample yields tens of thousands of distinct CDR3 sequences, 13% seen once.

The receptor was isolated from a male donor with early-stage non-small cell lung cancer. The chain couples TRBV6-6 to TRBJ2-1, with 8 bases fitting TRBD1. Sequenced here: PBMCs, sampled at surgery. CDR3 region: CASSPVGQGGTLSYNEQFF. In DNA, the CDR3 is TGTGCCAGCAGTCCCGTTGGACAGGGTGGGACCCTCTCCTACAATGAGCAGTTCTTC.